The source of this T cell receptor (beta chain) is a study of blood T cells in healthy people across ages. From germline, CDR1 is GTSNPN and CDR2 SVGIG (reference sequence). This CDR3 has 15 residues. This clonotype was observed once. Each donor's blood draw was 8.5 to 10 milliliters of peripheral blood. A J-beta primer mix and a sample-barcoded 5' primer were used in a second PCR of roughly 6 to 11 cycles. TCRdb reanalysed the 5' RACE reads using MiXCR and keeps one entry per CDR3 protein. The sample consists of approximately 790,000 distinct CDR3 sequences, 62% of them appearing once. V usage is TRBV30 and J usage is TRBJ2-1, with 11 bases aligning to TRBD2. The DNA end is a closer match to TRBJ2-7, so the J assignment may be wrong. The TCR originated in a man aged 25 to 45 in good health. The sample taken for sequencing was blood. The CDR3 sequence: CAWSVGSGGADEQYF. CDR3 nucleotide sequence: TGTGCCTGGAGTGTAGGTAGCGGGGGGGCGGATGAGCAGTACTTC.